A single sample is the source of the 12 T cell receptor beta chains below, sequenced in a study of blood T cell repertoires in COVID-19. TCRdb's copy holds only in-frame clones and misses some; the assay was immunoSEQ multiplex PCR. Found here are approximately 150,000 clones, around 84% of them singletons; the top ten hold over 4%. The sequencing sample was made of peripheral blood. These receptors all come from a woman between 50 and 59 years old with acute or convalescent COVID-19.

The V and J genes are TRBV2 and TRBJ1-5; D not certain. Trimming took 4 bases from V and 4 from J, leaving 20 bases between them. Per germline, CDR1 SNHLY and CDR2 FYNNEI. There are 17 residues in the CDR3. This CDR3 is CASSVVRFKIENQPQHF. CDR3 DNA sequence: TGTGCCAGCAGTGTTGTACGGTTTAAAATCGAGAATCAGCCCCAGCATTTT.

This chain links TRBV30 with TRBJ2-2; maybe TRBD1 (6 bases). This CDR3 has 16 amino acids. Germline values: CDR1 GTSNPN, CDR2 SVGIG (reference sequence). Trimming cost V 0 bases and J 4 bases, with 15 bases left between them. The CDR3 DNA follows: TGTGCCTGGAGTGTACGGGGCAGGGGAGTCACCGGGGAGCTGTTTTTT. It yields the protein CAWSVRGRGVTGELFF.

The chain recombines TRBV7-9 with TRBJ1-1; 11 bases fit TRBD1. The CDR3 has 16 amino acids. CDR1 is SEHNR, CDR2 FQNEAQ, per germline (reference sequence). V shed 1 base, J shed 6 bases, and the junction held 7 bases outside the gene matches. CDR3 amino acids: CASSLDGGQGGPEAFF. The CDR3 DNA reads TGTGCCAGCAGCTTAGATGGGGGACAGGGGGGTCCTGAAGCTTTCTTT.

CDR3 coding DNA: TGTGCCAGTAGTTTCGTTCTGGGGACAGGGGGACGGACAGATACGCAGTATTTT. Translation: CASSFVLGTGGRTDTQYF. The chain carries TRBV19 and TRBJ2-3; TRBD1 agrees at 11 bases. Germline CDR1 LNHDA, CDR2 SQIVND (reference sequence). The CDR3 extends over 18 amino acids. V was pared by 5 bases and J by 3 bases, with 13 bases of the junction left unmatched.

This rearrangement joins TRBV15 to TRBJ1-1; D gene ambiguous. The CDR3 extends over 12 amino acids. Germline V CDR1 and CDR2: LNHNV, YYDKDF (reference sequence). The V gene lost 3 bases and the J gene lost 10 bases, with 12 bases spanning the gap. CDR3 amino acids: CATSSNGGSAFF. CDR3 nucleotide sequence: TGTGCCACCAGCAGTAACGGAGGGTCAGCTTTCTTT.

This sequence joins TRBV6-5 and TRBJ2-7, with 8 nucleotides matching TRBD2. V shed 5 bases and J 3 bases; nucleotides not matched to a gene: 9. Germline lookup yields CDR1 MNHEY and CDR2 SVGAGI. This CDR3 has 15 amino acids. The CDR3 region has the DNA TGTGCCAGCAGTCCCTTTGGCGGGGGGAACTACGAGCAGTACTTC. Amino acid sequence: CASSPFGGGNYEQYF.

The rearrangement uses TRBV29-1 and TRBJ1-1; D is possibly TRBD1 (5 bases). The CDR3 loop spans 12 amino acids. V lost 6 bases and J 4 bases, leaving 12 bases between the germline ends. Germline values: CDR1 SQVTM, CDR2 ANQGSEA. The CDR3 DNA is TGCAGCGTGACGACAGTAAGCACTGAAGCTTTCTTT. Amino acid sequence: CSVTTVSTEAFF.

This clone was counted only a few times. V and J are TRBV30 and TRBJ2-3; possible D gene TRBD2, 5 bases. The V gene lost 6 bases and the J gene lost 0 bases, with 13 bases spanning the gap. Germline CDR1 and CDR2: GTSNPN and SVGIG (reference sequence). There are 14 residues in the CDR3. Written as DNA, the CDR3 is TGTGCCTGTGGGTCCGGACTCAGCACAGATACGCAGTATTTT. Residues: CACGSGLSTDTQYF.

The chain recombines TRBV11-2 with TRBJ2-7; 9 nucleotides line up with TRBD2. Germline V gives CDR1 SGHAT, CDR2 FQNNGV. This CDR3 contains 16 residues. J gave up 3 bases and V 3 bases, and 9 bases lay outside the gene matches. This CDR3 reads CASSFRGGAGHYEQYF. CDR3 nucleotide sequence: TGTGCCAGCAGCTTCCGCGGGGGGGCAGGACACTACGAGCAGTACTTC.

The V call is TRBV28, the J call TRBJ1-5, with 8 bases lining up with TRBD1. J lost 5 bases, V lost 10 bases, and 1 base had no gene match. Germline V gene sequence: CDR1 MDHEN, CDR2 SYDVKM. The CDR3 is 11 residues long. The CDR3 DNA reads as TGTGCCACGACAGGGGATCAGCCCCAGCATTTT. Amino acids: CATTGDQPQHF.

The gene calls are TRBV10-3 and TRBJ2-5; D is unresolved. Trimming took 2 bases from V and 4 from J, leaving 8 bases between them. The CDR3 has 13 residues. CDR1 and CDR2 from the germline V gene are ENHRY and SYGVKD. CDR3 residues: CAISEKSGETQYF. CDR3 coding DNA: TGTGCCATCAGTGAGAAGAGTGGAGAGACCCAGTACTTC.

CDR3 in DNA: TGTGCCAGCAGCCCAGGGGCGACAGAGACCCAGTACTTC. Encoded protein: CASSPGATETQYF. The gene calls are TRBV11-1 and TRBJ2-5; D might be TRBD1 (6 bases). V gave up 5 bases and J gave up 4 bases, with 11 bases separating them. This CDR3 comprises 13 residues. Germline assignment: CDR1 SGHAT and CDR2 FQDESV (reference sequence). The full variable domain, rest sourced from reference TRBV11-1 and TRBJ2-5, is EAEVAQSPRYKITEKSQAVAFWCDPISGHATLYWYRQILGQGPELLVQFQDESVVDDSQLPKDRFSAERLKGVDSTLKIQPAELGDSAMYLCASSPGATETQYFGPGTRLLVL.